Shown below are 25 T cell receptor beta chains from a single sample sequenced in a study of prognosis after radiotherapy for stage I lung cancer. Multiplex PCR, run in two rounds, amplified TCR beta CDR3 from genomic DNA. It was primers specific to each TRBV and TRBJ gene that first-round PCR used. TCRdb reprocessed the multiplex PCR reads with MiXCR, giving one entry per CDR3 protein. Here the sample spans approximately 35,000 distinct CDR3 sequences, roughly a third being singletons. The sequences come from PBMCs, collected before or after stereotactic body radiation therapy (not recorded which). The source is a donor at least 50 years old with non-small cell lung cancer.

This clonotype was seen ten or more times. The chain joins TRBV30 to TRBJ1-2; unclear D gene. CDR3 size: 15 residues. Between the trimmed V and J ends, which lost 3 bases and 4 bases, there was a span of 18 bases. Germline V gene data show CDR1 as GTSNPN and CDR2 as SVGIG (reference sequence). The CDR3: CAWRDGRKEFYGYTF. DNA for the CDR3: TGTGCCTGGAGGGACGGTCGCAAGGAGTTCTATGGCTACACCTTC.

Concerning this clonotype: Being one base from a much bigger clone, this may be a read error. The gene calls are TRBV18 and TRBJ2-3; D is possibly TRBD2 (5 bases). With 6 bases removed from V and 5 bases from J, the gap between germline ends came to 15 bases. CDR3 length: 14 residues. The germline gives CDR1 KGHSH, CDR2 LQKENI. CDR3 sequence: CASSHYAGEDTQYF. The CDR3 DNA sequence: TGTGCCAGCTCCCATTACGCCGGGGAAGATACGCAGTATTTT.

This clonotype was picked up many times. This chain links TRBV7-8 with TRBJ1-1; the D is unclear. CDR3 length: 13 amino acids. The V and J ends lost 5 bases and 7 bases respectively, with 14 bases between them. Germline V gene lookup returns CDR1 SGHVS and CDR2 FQNEAQ. The CDR3 spells CASSPPRRDEAFF. The CDR3, as DNA: TGTGCCAGCAGCCCACCCAGGAGGGATGAAGCTTTCTTT.

This chain connects TRBV7-2 to TRBJ1-2; D remains ambiguous. The CDR3 runs to 10 residues. Germline V gene sequence: CDR1 SGHTA, CDR2 FQGNSA. The germline V and J ends were trimmed by 8 bases and 6 bases, with 7 bases remaining between them. The CDR3 DNA reads as TGTGCCAGCGTGAGGGATGGCTACACCTTC. Translating it yields CASVRDGYTF.

Points on this clonotype: This clone may be a read error of a much larger clone one base away. The chain couples TRBV20-1 to TRBJ2-7; D may correspond to TRBD1 or TRBD2 (5 bases each). Germline loops: CDR1 DFQATT, CDR2 SNEGSKA (reference sequence). The CDR3 totals 12 residues. Trimming took 3 bases from V and 5 from J, leaving 11 bases between them. CDR3 coding DNA: TGCAGTGCTAGTCCCGGGGCCGACGAGCAGTACTTC. Translation gives CSASPGADEQYF.

In the case of this clonotype: Given a much more abundant clone one base away, this may be a read error. The J gene is TRBJ2-2, the V gene TRBV30; D is possibly TRBD1 or TRBD2 (6 bases each). The CDR3 sequence is 14 residues long. Germline V gene lookup returns CDR1 GTSNPN and CDR2 SVGIG (reference sequence). V was pared by 3 bases and J by 4 bases, with 12 bases between. CDR3 loop: CAWRRGVGTGELFF. CDR3 in DNA: TGTGCCTGGAGAAGGGGGGTGGGCACCGGGGAGCTGTTTTTT.

This clonotype was recorded many times. The gene calls are TRBV24-1 and TRBJ2-1, with 7 bases matching TRBD2. Germline-derived CDR1 and CDR2 are KGHDR and SFDVKD. V dropped 1 base and J dropped 4; count of bases not matched to a gene: 6. The CDR3 runs 16 residues. The CDR3: CATSDFRSGGYNEQFF. In DNA, the CDR3 is TGTGCCACCAGTGATTTTCGGTCGGGGGGATACAATGAGCAGTTCTTC.

About this clonotype: A single base separates this from a much larger clone, so it may be a read error. The CDR3 does not close with the conserved phenylalanine or tryptophan, likely indicating a read error. The chain employs TRBV18 and TRBJ2-1, with TRBD2 matching 11 bases. CDR3 length: 15 amino acids. The V gene end was trimmed by 3 bases and the J gene end by 5 bases; junction bases not matched to a gene: 3. Germline CDR1 KGHSH, CDR2 LQKENI. CDR3 sequence (DNA): TGTGCCAGCTCACCTCCGGGACTAGCGGACAATGAGCAGTTCTCC. It translates to CASSPPGLADNEQFS.

Only a few counts were recorded for this clonotype. Being one base from a much bigger clone, this may be a read error. The chain uses TRBV18 and TRBJ2-7; D gene unclear. Germline values: CDR1 KGHSH, CDR2 LQKENI. The CDR3 sequence is 15 residues long. The CDR3 DNA reads as TGTGCCAGCCCACCAAATGGGCAGGCCTCCTACGAGCAGTACTTC. It is translated as CASPPNGQASYEQYF.

The chain uses TRBV29-1 and TRBJ2-2, with 8 bases aligning to TRBD2. From germline, CDR1 is SQVTM and CDR2 ANQGSEA. The CDR3 has 12 residues. Written as DNA, the CDR3 is TGCATCGGGGGGGGGTACACCGGGGAGCTGTTTTTT. It codes for CIGGGYTGELFF.

By frequency in the sample, this clonotype is medium-sized. CDR3 protein: CASSAGSGGYNEQFF. The CDR3 DNA sequence: TGTGCCAGCAGCGCGGGTAGCGGGGGGTACAATGAGCAGTTCTTC. The chain recombines TRBV6-4 with TRBJ2-1; 10 bases are shared with TRBD2. This CDR3 region has 15 residues. V lost 6 bases, J lost 4 bases, and 6 bases stayed unmatched. Germline CDR1 and CDR2: MRHNA and SNTAGT.

This clonotype was recorded many times. This chain links TRBV6-5 with TRBJ1-2; D is uncertain. Germline V gene data show CDR1 as MNHEY and CDR2 as SVGAGI. CDR3 length: 15 residues. V was pared by 3 bases and J by 0 bases, with 11 bases between. CDR3 sequence reads: CASSYGVGTNYGYTF. As DNA, the CDR3 is TGTGCCAGCAGTTATGGTGTGGGGACTAACTATGGCTACACCTTC.

This clonotype was detected ten times or more. The chain joins TRBV6-1 to TRBJ2-7, with D hard to call. The CDR3 is 11 amino acids. Germline-derived CDR1 and CDR2 are MNHNS and SASEGT. Trimming stripped 5 bases from V and 1 base from J, with 3 bases between. For the CDR3, the DNA is TGTGCCAGCAGTAGGTCCTACGAGCAGTACTTC. Protein product: CASSRSYEQYF.

This clonotype was detected many times. The chain employs TRBV19 and TRBJ1-6; no clear D gene. Germline CDR1 and CDR2: LNHDA and SQIVND (reference sequence). The CDR3 has 16 amino acids. Deletions cut 3 bases from V and 0 bases from J, with 9 bases between. CDR3 loop: CASSIDISSYNSPLHF. CDR3 in DNA: TGTGCCAGTAGTATCGACATAAGCTCCTATAATTCACCCCTCCACTTT.

This clonotype appeared many times. The rearrangement uses TRBV7-9 and TRBJ2-7; weak D call: TRBD1 (6 bases). Germline CDR1 SEHNR, CDR2 FQNEAQ (reference sequence). Trimming took 4 bases from V and 3 from J, leaving 19 bases between them. The CDR3 has 16 amino acids. Written as DNA, the CDR3 is TGTGCCAGCAGCTCGTTAGGGGGTACCTCCCTCTACGAGCAGTACTTC. The encoded protein is CASSSLGGTSLYEQYF.

Remarks on this clonotype: A much more abundant neighbour one base away suggests this may be a read error. The chain employs TRBV5-1 and TRBJ2-3; 9 bases are a match to TRBD2. Germline loops: CDR1 SGHRS, CDR2 YFSETQ. The CDR3 has 16 amino acids. CDR3 sequence reads: CSSSLTSGPAADTQYF. The CDR3 bases are TGCTCCAGCAGCCTGACTAGCGGCCCTGCTGCAGATACGCAGTATTTT.

The rearrangement joins TRBV6-1 to TRBJ2-1; D might be TRBD1 (6 bases). This CDR3 has 15 residues. Looked up from germline, CDR1 is MNHNS and CDR2 is SASEGT. Trimming left V 5 bases short and J 8 bases short, with 19 bases between. Here the CDR3 reads CASSPPGQPRDEQFF. Here the CDR3 DNA reads TGTGCCAGCAGTCCCCCCGGACAGCCTAGAGATGAGCAGTTCTTC.

This clonotype was counted many times. V gene TRBV18 combines with J gene TRBJ2-3, with D perhaps being TRBD1 or TRBD2 (5 bases each). Trimming cost V 3 bases and J 6 bases, with 13 bases left between them. This CDR3 region has 14 residues. In germline, CDR1 is KGHSH, CDR2 LQKENI. The CDR3 nucleotides read TGTGCCAGCTCACCCCCGGGGCCGGCGGATACGCAGTATTTT. Protein product: CASSPPGPADTQYF.

This clonotype was picked up many times. This chain connects TRBV28 to TRBJ1-2; 9 bases map to TRBD1. The CDR3 runs to 14 residues. V lost 6 bases to trimming and J lost 3 bases; unmatched junction nucleotides: 5. Germline V gene lookup returns CDR1 MDHEN and CDR2 SYDVKM. Here the CDR3 reads CASRITGGYYGYTF. As DNA, the CDR3 is TGTGCCAGCAGAATTACAGGGGGCTACTATGGCTACACCTTC.

This clonotype was recorded many times. CDR3 region: CASSLGTGSEKLFF. The DNA of the CDR3 is TGCGCCAGCAGCCTCGGGACAGGGAGTGAAAAACTGTTTTTT. V usage is TRBV5-1 and J usage is TRBJ1-4, with 9 bases lining up with TRBD1. Trimming removed 4 bases from V and 7 bases from J; junction bases left unmatched: 5. Germline CDR1 SGHRS, CDR2 YFSETQ. The CDR3 consists of 14 residues. The variable domain in full, with the rest retrieved from reference TRBV5-1 and TRBJ1-4, is KAGVTQTPRYLIKTRGQQVTLSCSPISGHRSVSWYQQTPGQGLQFLFEYFSETQRNKGNFPGRFSGRQFSNSRSEMNVSTLELGDSALYLCASSLGTGSEKLFFGSGTQLSVL.

V usage is TRBV12-5 and J usage is TRBJ2-2; D not certain. Deletions cut 5 bases from V and 2 bases from J, with 12 bases between. This CDR3 contains 15 residues. Germline CDR1 reads LGHNT; CDR2 reads FRNRAP. CDR3: CASGPLVSNTGELFF. Written as DNA, the CDR3 is TGTGCTAGTGGTCCCCTGGTGAGTAACACCGGGGAGCTGTTTTTT.

As regards this clonotype: This is likely an artifact of a read error, given a far larger clone one base away. The chain combines TRBV6-9 with TRBJ2-1, with D uncertain. This CDR3 has 14 amino acids. CDR1 is MNHGY and CDR2 is SVAAGI in the germline V gene. Trimming shortened V by 3 bases and J by 6 bases, and 12 bases separated the two germline ends. The CDR3 DNA reads TGTGCCAGCAGTTACGGCGTACAGATCAATGAGCAGTTCTTC. Translating it yields CASSYGVQINEQFF.

Concerning this clonotype itself: A much larger clone differs from this one at a single base, so this may be a read error. The rearrangement uses TRBV2 and TRBJ2-5; perhaps TRBD2 as D (6 bases). CDR1 is SNHLY, CDR2 FYNNEI, per germline. Trimming took off 4 bases at V and 2 bases at J, with 14 bases between the two ends. This CDR3 has 15 residues. CDR3 sequence: CASSGMTSIQETQYF. In DNA form, the CDR3 reads TGTGCCAGCAGTGGGATGACTAGTATACAAGAGACCCAGTACTTC.

At least ten counts were recorded for this clonotype. The rearrangement joins TRBV6-1 to TRBJ1-1; D is unclear. The germline gives CDR1 MNHNS, CDR2 SASEGT. CDR3 length: 16 residues. V lost 6 bases and J lost 1, with 18 bases in between. The CDR3 region has the DNA TGTGCCAGCAGCCCCCCCGGCCGTCGGGAGAACACTGAAGCTTTCTTT. Translated: CASSPPGRRENTEAFF.

This sequence joins TRBV6-2 or TRBV6-3 and TRBJ1-5; TRBD1 is a possible D gene (5 bases). CDR3 length: 13 amino acids. Germline CDR1 and CDR2: MNHEY and SVGEGT. V lost 5 bases and J 5 bases, leaving 10 bases between the germline ends. CDR3 region: CASSGDFYQPQHF. The CDR3, as DNA: TGTGCCAGCAGTGGGGACTTTTATCAGCCCCAGCATTTT.